This TCR beta chain came from a study of Ad26.COV2.S vaccination and SARS-CoV-2 variants. Study-wide results and limits: Spike-specific TCR breadth ran higher among vaccine recipients than placebo recipients.

The treatment is: roughly 20 received Ad26.COV2.S at low or high dose, single or two shots; 5 received placebo; per-sample allocation not given. Samples came from day 63 after the first vaccine or placebo injection. An 18-55-year-old adult in Boston served as donor. Profiling relied on immunoSEQ multiplex PCR, and the TCRdb table lists in-frame clones only, not all of them. The top ten hold around 4.5% of the sample, which has about 350,000 clones, around nine tenths seen once. With regard to this clone: The antigen is undetermined.

Unmatched junction bases numbered 6, after V lost 2 bases and J lost 6 bases. CDR3 size: 15 residues. Germline CDR1 SGHRS, CDR2 YFSETQ. Specimen: peripheral blood, collected in a trial of Ad26.COV2.S vaccine versus placebo. The rearrangement links TRBV5-1 to TRBJ2-1; 9 bases are shared with TRBD1. This TCR was recovered from a person aged 18-65 years who received the Ad26.COV2.S COVID-19 vaccine or a placebo. The CDR3: CASSLTWTGANEQFF. DNA for the CDR3: TGCGCCAGCAGCTTAACATGGACAGGGGCCAATGAGCAGTTCTTC.